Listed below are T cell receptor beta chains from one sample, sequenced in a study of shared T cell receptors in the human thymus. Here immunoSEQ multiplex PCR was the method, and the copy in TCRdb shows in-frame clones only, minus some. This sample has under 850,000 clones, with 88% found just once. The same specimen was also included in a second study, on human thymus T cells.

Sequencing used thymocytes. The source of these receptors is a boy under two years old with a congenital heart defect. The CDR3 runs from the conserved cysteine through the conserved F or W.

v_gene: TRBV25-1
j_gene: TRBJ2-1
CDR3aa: CASRPPGTSADNEQFF

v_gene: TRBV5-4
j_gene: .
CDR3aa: CASSPEIAEGGFWEQFF

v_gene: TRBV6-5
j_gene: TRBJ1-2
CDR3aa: CASSPQNYGYTF

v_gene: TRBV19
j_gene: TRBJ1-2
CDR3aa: CARLYRTLRGYTF

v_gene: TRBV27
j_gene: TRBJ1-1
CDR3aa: CASRPGQGGTEAFF

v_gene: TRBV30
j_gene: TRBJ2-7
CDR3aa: CAWSQVDEQYF

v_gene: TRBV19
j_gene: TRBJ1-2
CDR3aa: CASSSAGGSYGYTF

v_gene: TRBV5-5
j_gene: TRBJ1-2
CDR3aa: CASRDSQSYGYTF

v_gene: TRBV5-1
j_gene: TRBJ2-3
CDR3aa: CASSWAWDRVTDTQYF

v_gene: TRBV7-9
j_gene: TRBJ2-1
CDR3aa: CASSSRSAGIPYNEQFF

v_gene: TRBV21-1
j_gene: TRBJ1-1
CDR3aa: CASSKQRQGPNTEAFF

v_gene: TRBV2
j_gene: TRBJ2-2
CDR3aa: CASGESTGELFF

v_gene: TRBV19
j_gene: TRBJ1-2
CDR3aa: CASRLEGGDYGYTF

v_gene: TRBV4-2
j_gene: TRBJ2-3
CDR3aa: CASSPTGAGDTQYF

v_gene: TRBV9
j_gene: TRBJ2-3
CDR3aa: CASSPRDSREAQYF

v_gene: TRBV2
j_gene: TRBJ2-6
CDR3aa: CASRDRPSGANVLTF

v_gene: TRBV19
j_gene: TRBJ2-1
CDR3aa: CASSLGLAGENEQFF

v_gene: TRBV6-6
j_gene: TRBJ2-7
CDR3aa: CASSYSKGGHRRQQYF

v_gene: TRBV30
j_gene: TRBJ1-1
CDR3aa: CAWSVHRGREAFF

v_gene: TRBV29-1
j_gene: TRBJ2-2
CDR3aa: CSVQQAWGGELFF

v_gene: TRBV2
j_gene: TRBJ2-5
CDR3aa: CASSEARSGRGQETQYF

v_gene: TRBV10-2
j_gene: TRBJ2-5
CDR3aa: CASRGLAGVGETQYF

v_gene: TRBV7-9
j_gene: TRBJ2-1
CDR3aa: CASKRREGLHEQFF

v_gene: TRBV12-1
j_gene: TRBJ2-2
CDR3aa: CASSSGLAGGYTGELFF

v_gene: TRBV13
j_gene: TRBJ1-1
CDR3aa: CASRLPGGIDRGTEAFF

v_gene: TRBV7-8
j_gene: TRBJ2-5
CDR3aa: CASSFKSGRSYQETQYF

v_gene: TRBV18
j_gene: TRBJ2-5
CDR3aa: CASSPETSGRSETQYF

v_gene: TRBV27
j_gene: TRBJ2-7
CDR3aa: CASSLRLTSGSYEQYF

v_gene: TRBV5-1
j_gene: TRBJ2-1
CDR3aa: CASSFLFRRGGYNEQFF

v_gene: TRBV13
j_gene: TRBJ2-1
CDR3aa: CASSEREGPYNEQFF

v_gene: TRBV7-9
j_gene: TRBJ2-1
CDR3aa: CASSFRPGTGANEQFF

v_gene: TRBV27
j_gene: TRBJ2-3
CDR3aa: CASMERGFLTDTQYF

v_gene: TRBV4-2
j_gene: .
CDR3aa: CASSSCLTPSGPYEQYF

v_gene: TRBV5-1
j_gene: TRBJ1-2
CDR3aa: CASSLYSGGVYGYTF

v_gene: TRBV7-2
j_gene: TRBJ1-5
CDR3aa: CASRRDSPDQPQHF

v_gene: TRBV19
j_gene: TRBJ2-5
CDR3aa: CASSMGLAGVRETQYF

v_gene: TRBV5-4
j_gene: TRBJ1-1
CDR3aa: CASSSGMNTEAFF

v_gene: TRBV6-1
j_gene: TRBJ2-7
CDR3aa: CASSDPGPFREYF

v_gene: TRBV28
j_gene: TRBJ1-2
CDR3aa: CASSLSVDRGPTYGYTF